Sequencing of this T cell receptor (beta chain) was carried out in a study of Graves' ophthalmopathy and Graves' hyperthyroidism. Germline-derived CDR1 and CDR2 are SGDLS and YYNGEE. The CDR3 has 13 amino acids. Active ophthalmopathy (CAS at least 3, NOSPECS at least 4), lasting under 3 months. The PBMC fraction was derived from more than 8 ml of fresh peripheral blood. About this clonotype itself: The antigen is undetermined. A much more abundant neighbour one base away suggests this may be a read error.

Study conclusions and caveats: As the model predicted ophthalmopathy progression, it achieved a sensitivity of 55% to 71% and a specificity of approximately 72%. Blood was where most expanded thyroid clonotypes above 0.001 frequency also turned up.

Amplifying from RNA transcripts, the study obtained TCR beta CDR3 regions. Second-round multiplex PCR came after a first-round RT-PCR that employed HTBI primers. In TCRdb, the multiplex PCR reads were re-called with MiXCR into one record per CDR3 protein. The profile shows about 200,000 distinct CDR3 sequences, under 30% of them singletons. The chain is built from TRBV9 and TRBJ2-4; D ambiguous. The source is a man over 45 with Graves' ophthalmopathy. The source material was peripheral blood. CDR3 region: CASSSSRGNVQYF. For the CDR3, the DNA is TGTGCCAGCAGCTCGTCCCGCGGAAACGTTCAGTACTTC.